This entry features one T cell receptor (beta chain) sequence. Its antigen remains unidentified. V gave up 0 bases and J gave up 15 bases, with 16 bases separating them. CDR3 size: 13 residues. Per the germline V gene, CDR1 is SGHRS and CDR2 is YFSETQ. The data belong to a study of T cells in tumors after PD-1 blockade. Overall study context: A subset received ongoing vismodegib 150 mg daily alongside anti-PD-1 therapy. Findings of the study overall: Some novel exhausted tumor clones appeared in pre-treatment blood, suggesting peripheral recruitment.

The repertoire was sequenced with immunoSEQ multiplex PCR; TCRdb's copy has only in-frame clones and lacks some. The sample includes some 47,000 clones, about four fifths of them seen just once. Sample: PBMCs, taken before anti-PD-1 treatment. This clonotype was sampled from a human donor with basal cell carcinoma. This chain links TRBV5-1 with TRBJ1-5, with a tentative D call TRBD1 (5 bases). The DNA of the CDR3 is TGCGCCAGCAGCTTGGAGGGAGAGGGGAAAAGGCATTTT. It is translated as CASSLEGEGKRHF.